This T cell receptor beta chain stems from a study of technical replicates of blood from a handful of donors. V lost 4 bases, J lost 4 bases, and 4 bases stayed unmatched. CDR3 length: 13 residues. Germline assignment: CDR1 SGHAT and CDR2 FQNNGV. Profiling relied on immunoSEQ multiplex PCR, and the TCRdb table lists in-frame clones only, not all of them. Among tens of thousands of clones, 93% were seen once, and the ten largest hold 0.2% to 0.25%. The sequence was obtained from a human donor in good health. The rearrangement uses TRBV11-2 and TRBJ2-7; 7 bases align to TRBD1. Sequenced sample: T cells isolated from PBMCs. DNA for the CDR3: TGTGCCAGCAGCTCGGGGACAGCATACGAGCAGTACTTC. It codes for CASSSGTAYEQYF.